This T cell receptor (beta chain) appears in the sequencing data of a study of OX40 agonist ivuxolimab in advanced cancers. Whole-study context: An agonistic human IgG2 monoclonal antibody against OX40 (CD134) was given. In this trial design, patients received ivuxolimab intravenously at 0.01 to 10 mg/kg every 2 weeks. Study outcomes and limitations: Within 6 weeks, CD4+ and CD8+ blood T cells expanded clonally at 0.1 to 3.0 mg/kg.

CDR3 length equals 16 residues. Germline CDR1 SGHNT, CDR2 YYREEE (reference sequence). With 0 bases removed from V and 1 base from J, the gap between germline ends came to 13 bases. With respect to this clone: Its antigen is unknown.

Method: immunoSEQ multiplex PCR; TCRdb's copy keeps in-frame clones and lacks some. The table shows about 80,000 clones, with 84% occurring only once. The source material was CD4+ or CD8+ T cells sorted from blood, sampled in a trial of the OX40 agonist ivuxolimab. V gene TRBV5-4 combines with J gene TRBJ2-5; D is perhaps TRBD2 (6 bases). This receptor was identified in an adult with an advanced solid tumor such as melanoma, head and neck, liver or kidney cancer. The chain's CDR3 is CASSLATRRGQETQYF. The CDR3 DNA sequence: TGTGCCAGCAGCTTGGCGACTAGAAGGGGCCAAGAGACCCAGTACTTC.